The present T cell receptor (beta chain) was sequenced within a study of shared clonotypes between healthy human individuals. Study information: CD4 naive and CD4 memory each took three plates per donor, while CD8 naive took two and CD8 memory one. Study observations and caveats: As a rule, naive subsets had a larger estimated richness than memory subsets.

CD4+ cells were split into CD45RA+ naive and CD45RA-negative memory subsets. The data were produced by immunoSEQ multiplex PCR, yet TCRdb's version contains in-frame clones alone and is incomplete. The sample consists of around 1.5 million clones, approximately 98% of them appearing once. Germline lookup yields CDR1 MNHNY and CDR2 SVGAGI (reference sequence). There are 15 residues in the CDR3. The V segment lost 3 bases and the J segment 3 bases; nucleotides outside the gene matches: 7. A word on this clone: Its antigen is not identified.

The specimen was naive CD4+ T cells sorted from blood. The subset: CD45RA+ positively selected. The receptor comes from a man aged 25-45 years in good health. The rearrangement joins TRBV6-6 to TRBJ1-1; 7 bases match TRBD1. CDR3 protein: CASSYPGRGHTEAFF. CDR3 sequence (DNA): TGTGCCAGCAGTTATCCGGGAAGGGGGCACACTGAAGCTTTCTTT.